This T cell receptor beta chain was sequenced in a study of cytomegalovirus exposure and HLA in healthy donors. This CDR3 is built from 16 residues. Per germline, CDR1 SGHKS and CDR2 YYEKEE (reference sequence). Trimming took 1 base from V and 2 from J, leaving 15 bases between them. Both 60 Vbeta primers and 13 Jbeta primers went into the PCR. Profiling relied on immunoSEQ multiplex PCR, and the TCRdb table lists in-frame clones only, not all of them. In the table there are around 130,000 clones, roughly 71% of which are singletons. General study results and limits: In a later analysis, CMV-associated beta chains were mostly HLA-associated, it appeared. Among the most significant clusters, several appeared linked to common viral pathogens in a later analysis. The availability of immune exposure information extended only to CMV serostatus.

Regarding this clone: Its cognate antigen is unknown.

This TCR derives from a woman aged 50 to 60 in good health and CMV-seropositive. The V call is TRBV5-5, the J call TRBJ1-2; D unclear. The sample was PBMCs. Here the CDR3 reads CASSLRYGSVNYGYTF. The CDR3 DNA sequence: TGTGCCAGCAGCTTGAGATACGGGTCGGTAAACTATGGCTACACCTTC.